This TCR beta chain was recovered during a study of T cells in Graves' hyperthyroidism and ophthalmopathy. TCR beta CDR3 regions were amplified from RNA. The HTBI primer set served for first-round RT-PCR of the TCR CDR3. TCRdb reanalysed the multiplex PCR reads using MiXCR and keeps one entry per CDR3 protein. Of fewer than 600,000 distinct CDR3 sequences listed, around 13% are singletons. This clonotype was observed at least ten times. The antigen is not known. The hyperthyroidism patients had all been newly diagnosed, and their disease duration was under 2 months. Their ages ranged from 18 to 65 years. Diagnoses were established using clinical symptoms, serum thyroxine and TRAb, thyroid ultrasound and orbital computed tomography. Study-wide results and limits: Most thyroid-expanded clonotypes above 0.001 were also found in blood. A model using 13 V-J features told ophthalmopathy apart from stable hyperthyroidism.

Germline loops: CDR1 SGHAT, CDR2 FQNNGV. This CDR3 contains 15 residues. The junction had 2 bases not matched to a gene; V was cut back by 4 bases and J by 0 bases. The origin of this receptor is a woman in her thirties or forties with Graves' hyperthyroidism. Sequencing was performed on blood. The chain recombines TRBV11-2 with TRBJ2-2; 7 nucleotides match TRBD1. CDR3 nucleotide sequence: TGTGCCAGCAGCTGGGGACAGCCGAACACCGGGGAGCTGTTTTTT. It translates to CASSWGQPNTGELFF.